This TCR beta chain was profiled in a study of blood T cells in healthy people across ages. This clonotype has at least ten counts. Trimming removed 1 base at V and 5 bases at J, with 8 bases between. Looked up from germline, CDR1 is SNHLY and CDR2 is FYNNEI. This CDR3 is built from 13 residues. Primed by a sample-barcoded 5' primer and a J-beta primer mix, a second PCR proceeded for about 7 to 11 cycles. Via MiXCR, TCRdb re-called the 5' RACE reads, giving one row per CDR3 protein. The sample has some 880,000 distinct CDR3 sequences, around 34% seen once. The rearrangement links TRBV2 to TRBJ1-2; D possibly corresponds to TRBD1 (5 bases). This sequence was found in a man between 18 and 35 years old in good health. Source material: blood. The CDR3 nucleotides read TGTGCCAGCAGTGAAGGGACAAATTATGGCTACACCTTC. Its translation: CASSEGTNYGYTF.